This T cell receptor beta chain was retrieved from a study of blood T cell repertoires in COVID-19. Study at large: PBMCs, B-cell-depleted T cells, or T cells were the source of the cDNA or gDNA that made up the material.

Per the authors' pipeline: Amplification from reference gene primers served as the basis for estimated nucleated cell counts. Profiling relied on immunoSEQ multiplex PCR, and the TCRdb table lists in-frame clones only, not all of them. The V and J calls and clone size come from that table; D and trimming were worked out from the DNA. Here the sample spans approximately 290,000 clones, around nine tenths being singletons. The CDR3 extends over 17 amino acids. Germline V gene data show CDR1 as MDHEN and CDR2 as SYDVKM. The J segment lost 5 bases and the V segment lost 6 bases, leaving 8 bases of the junction unmatched.

The origin of this receptor is a man aged 30-40 years with acute or convalescent COVID-19. Sequenced sample: peripheral blood. The V call is TRBV28, the J call TRBJ2-1; 15 bases fit TRBD2. Here the CDR3 DNA reads TGTGCCAGCAGCTCGGGGACTAGCGGGAGGAAAAACAATGAGCAGTTCTTC. It codes for CASSSGTSGRKNNEQFF.